The 21 T cell receptor beta chains given below trace back to one sample, sequenced in a study of T cell responses to AZD1222 COVID-19 vaccine. Some clones are missing from TCRdb's copy, which holds only in-frame ones; the method was immunoSEQ multiplex PCR. The sample has approximately 100,000 clones, approximately 89% seen once. Sequences were derived from peripheral blood, sampled on day 0 of AZD1222 vaccination. All receptors come from an adult in good health.

The chain has TRBV5-5 and TRBJ1-5; D not resolved. The CDR3 has 13 amino acids. Trimming removed 1 base from V and 3 bases from J, with 5 bases in between. Germline V CDR1 and CDR2: SGHKS, YYEKEE (reference sequence). The CDR3 sequence: CASSLWANQPQHF. CDR3 bases: TGTGCCAGCAGCTTGTGGGCCAATCAGCCCCAGCATTTT.

J is TRBJ1-4 and V is TRBV3-1 (or the pseudogene TRBV3-2), with TRBD1 identical over 8 bases. This CDR3 has 11 amino acids. Looked up from germline, CDR1 is LGHDT and CDR2 is YNNKEL (reference sequence). V was pared by 6 bases and J by 14 bases, with 5 bases of the junction left unmatched. The CDR3 loop reads CASSSDRVLFF. In DNA form, the CDR3 reads TGTGCCAGCAGTTCGGACAGGGTTCTGTTTTTT.

The V and J genes are TRBV28 and TRBJ1-2, with 9 positions matching TRBD1. In germline, CDR1 is MDHEN, CDR2 SYDVKM. The J segment lost 2 bases and the V segment lost 4 bases, leaving 2 bases of the junction unmatched. The CDR3 extends over 14 amino acids. Written as DNA, the CDR3 is TGTGCCAGCAGTTCCGGGACAGGGAACTATGGCTACACCTTC. Translating it yields CASSSGTGNYGYTF.

J is TRBJ1-6 and V is TRBV18; the match to TRBD1 covers 10 bases. V lost 4 bases, J lost 1 base, and 1 base stayed unmatched. Germline CDR1 KGHSH, CDR2 LQKENI. CDR3 size: 16 residues. CDR3: CASSRQGASYNSPLHF. CDR3 bases: TGTGCCAGCTCACGACAGGGGGCTTCCTATAATTCACCCCTCCACTTT.

The chain uses TRBV6-5 and TRBJ1-3; unclear D gene. There are 15 residues in the CDR3. Germline-derived CDR1 and CDR2 are MNHEY and SVGAGI. V dropped 6 bases and J dropped 4 bases, with 16 bases sitting between them. As DNA, the CDR3 is TGTGCCAGCAGCCCCTCGGGCAGCGTGGGAAACACCATATATTTT. It codes for CASSPSGSVGNTIYF.

The chain recombines TRBV29-1 with TRBJ1-2, with 7 bases lining up with TRBD1. V shed 3 bases and J 6 bases; nucleotides not matched to a gene: 7. This CDR3 is built from 13 residues. CDR1 SQVTM and CDR2 ANQGSEA come from the germline V gene. Here the CDR3 reads CSVDDGTAHGYTF. The CDR3 DNA follows: TGCAGCGTTGATGACGGGACAGCGCATGGCTACACCTTC. The whole variable domain, filled in from reference TRBV29-1 and TRBJ1-2, reads SAVISQKPSRDICQRGTSLTIQCQVDSQVTMMFWYRQQPGQSLTLIATANQGSEATYESGFVIDKFPISRPNLTFSTLTVSNMSPEDSSIYLCSVDDGTAHGYTFGSGTRLTVV.

This rearrangement joins TRBV6-5 to TRBJ1-2, with 7 bases that match TRBD1. The CDR3 is made up of 15 amino acids. The germline gives CDR1 MNHEY, CDR2 SVGAGI. The V gene end was trimmed by 5 bases and the J gene end by 4 bases; junction bases not matched to a gene: 10. The CDR3 loop reads CASSPDRDGSYGYTF. The CDR3 DNA follows: TGTGCCAGCAGTCCTGACAGGGACGGTAGCTATGGCTACACCTTC.

This rearrangement joins TRBV2 to TRBJ1-5; D unresolved. The germline V gene has CDR1 SNHLY and CDR2 FYNNEI. The CDR3 spans 14 residues. V lost 4 bases and J 1 base, leaving 8 bases between the germline ends. The CDR3 reads CASSVGRSNQPQHF. The CDR3 DNA sequence: TGTGCCAGCAGTGTAGGGAGGAGCAATCAGCCCCAGCATTTT.

This clone was found once. CDR3 sequence: CASGPGQGADEQFF. Written as DNA, the CDR3 is TGTGCTAGTGGTCCCGGACAGGGGGCCGACGAGCAGTTCTTC. The genes are TRBV12-5 and TRBJ2-1; 11 bases fit TRBD1. The V gene's germline CDR1 is LGHNT and CDR2 FRNRAP. Trimming took 5 bases from V and 10 from J; bases not matched to a gene: 7. The CDR3 runs 14 residues.

This clone was found once. The chain joins TRBV25-1 to TRBJ1-2, with 8 bases lining up with TRBD1. The V and J ends lost 1 base and 3 bases, in that order; junction bases with no gene match: 10. This CDR3 comprises 17 residues. CDR1 is MGHDK, CDR2 SYGVNS, per germline. The CDR3 region is CASSESGTGALYYGYTF. The CDR3 nucleotides are TGTGCCAGCAGTGAATCGGGGACAGGAGCCCTCTACTATGGCTACACCTTC.

This chain uses TRBV5-1 with TRBJ2-7, with a tentative D call TRBD2 (6 bases). CDR1 is SGHRS and CDR2 is YFSETQ in the germline V gene. This CDR3 has 15 residues. Trimming pared 3 bases from V and 5 bases from J, leaving 18 bases between. The CDR3 sequence is CASSSRLSGLNEQYF. CDR3 sequence (DNA): TGCGCCAGCAGCTCAAGACTGAGCGGGCTAAACGAGCAGTACTTC.

The chain's CDR3 is CATSRGTGAQNSPLHF. Here the CDR3 DNA reads TGTGCCACCAGCAGAGGGACAGGCGCGCAAAATTCACCCCTCCACTTT. The genes are TRBV15 and TRBJ1-6; 7 bases are a match to TRBD1. The CDR3 covers 16 residues. V trimming: 1 base; J trimming: 7 bases; junction bases outside the gene matches: 7. Germline assignment: CDR1 LNHNV and CDR2 YYDKDF (reference sequence).

The chain is built from TRBV9 and TRBJ2-3, with D possibly being TRBD1 or TRBD2 (5 bases each). Germline CDR1 is SGDLS and CDR2 is YYNGEE. The CDR3 has 19 residues. V was shortened by 0 bases and J by 1 base, with 21 bases between the two germline ends. The CDR3: CASSVVARDLLVGTDTQYF. CDR3 in DNA: TGTGCCAGCAGCGTAGTTGCCAGGGACCTACTAGTTGGCACAGATACGCAGTATTTT.

The rearrangement joins TRBV12-3 or TRBV12-4 to TRBJ2-1; the D is unclear. Trimming shortened V by 8 bases and J by 7 bases, and 9 bases separated the two germline ends. This CDR3 contains 11 residues. CDR3 sequence: CASHFWNEQFF. CDR3 DNA: TGTGCCAGCCACTTCTGGAATGAGCAGTTCTTC.

The chain carries TRBV7-3 and TRBJ2-2; D may be TRBD1 (6 bases). This CDR3 contains 14 residues. Germline assignment: CDR1 SGHTA and CDR2 FQGTGA. The V and J ends lost 6 bases and 6 bases respectively, with 14 bases between them. The chain's CDR3 is CASSLTRTAGELFF. CDR3 DNA: TGTGCCAGCAGTCTTACCCGGACAGCCGGGGAGCTGTTTTTT.

The rearrangement uses TRBV24-1 and TRBJ2-1, with D perhaps TRBD1 (6 bases). The germline CDR1 and CDR2 sequences are KGHDR and SFDVKD. Trimming took 3 bases from V and 7 from J, leaving 21 bases between them. This CDR3 is built from 17 residues. The CDR3, as DNA: TGTGCCACCAGTGATCTAGGGTGGGGGCAGGGAAGAAATGAGCAGTTCTTC. Translated: CATSDLGWGQGRNEQFF.

The gene calls are TRBV27 and TRBJ2-7, with 10 bases that match TRBD1. This CDR3 is built from 16 residues. Trimming removed 2 bases from V and 5 bases from J; junction bases left unmatched: 9. Germline CDR1 is MNHEY and CDR2 is SMNVEV (reference sequence). The CDR3 DNA follows: TGTGCCAGCAGTTTAAGGCCGGGACAGGGGATAAACGAGCAGTACTTC. This sequence encodes CASSLRPGQGINEQYF.

The CDR3 bases are TGTGCCAGCAGCCAGGACCCGGGGGGCTATCAGCCCCAGCATTTT. This translates into CASSQDPGGYQPQHF. The rearrangement links TRBV4-2 to TRBJ1-5; weak D call: TRBD1 (6 bases). The V gene lost 3 bases and the J gene lost 5 bases, with 14 bases spanning the gap. Germline V lookup: CDR1 LGHNA, CDR2 YNFKEQ. This CDR3 spans 15 amino acids.

The chain carries TRBV7-9 and TRBJ1-4; 7 bases are a match to TRBD1. The V segment lost 3 bases and the J segment 0 bases; nucleotides outside the gene matches: 7. This CDR3 contains 17 residues. CDR1 is SEHNR and CDR2 is FQNEAQ in the germline V gene (reference sequence). CDR3 sequence (DNA): TGTGCCAGCAGCTTCAGGGGGACGGTTGCAACTAATGAAAAACTGTTTTTT. This codes for CASSFRGTVATNEKLFF.

The chain is built from TRBV19 and TRBJ1-5; D gene uncertain. This CDR3 is built from 15 residues. With 4 bases removed from V and 0 bases from J, the gap between germline ends came to 10 bases. Germline-derived CDR1 and CDR2 are LNHDA and SQIVND (reference sequence). This CDR3 reads CASSTGSGSNQPQHF. CDR3 coding DNA: TGTGCCAGTAGTACCGGATCGGGTAGCAATCAGCCCCAGCATTTT.

The V call is TRBV19, the J call TRBJ1-2, with 7 bases matching TRBD1. The CDR3 has 15 residues. Germline assignment: CDR1 LNHDA and CDR2 SQIVND (reference sequence). With 2 bases clipped from V and 2 bases from J, the junction kept 5 bases outside the gene matches. CDR3 in DNA: TGTGCCAGTAGTATAAAGGGGGCGCGGAACTATGGCTACACCTTC. Translating gives CASSIKGARNYGYTF.